Sequencing of this T cell receptor beta chain was carried out in a study of blood T cell repertoires in COVID-19. This table comes from immunoSEQ multiplex PCR, and its TCRdb copy is limited to in-frame clones, with some not included. This sample has fewer than 250,000 clones, with 80% to 90% found just once. This CDR3 comprises 17 residues. V was cut by 4 bases and J by 0 bases, with 16 bases left in between. Germline values: CDR1 SNHLY, CDR2 FYNNEI. The TCR originated in a man in his forties or fifties with acute or convalescent COVID-19. Sequences were obtained from peripheral blood. This rearrangement joins TRBV2 to TRBJ1-5, with D perhaps TRBD1 (6 bases). In nucleotides, the CDR3 is TGTGCCAGCAGTGTTTACAGGGATCCTCGTAGCAATCAGCCCCAGCATTTT. It is translated as CASSVYRDPRSNQPQHF.